This TCR beta chain came from a study of blood T cell repertoires in COVID-19. Profiling relied on immunoSEQ multiplex PCR, and the TCRdb table lists in-frame clones only, not all of them. Of about 75,000 clones detected, 84% appear once; the ten largest clones hold 20% to 25%. The sample holds a few counts of this clone. Other DNA sequences in this specimen translate into the identical CDR3. The CDR3 spans 15 residues. V lost 6 bases to trimming and J lost 6 bases; unmatched junction nucleotides: 11. Germline values: CDR1 SGHVS, CDR2 FQNEAQ. The rearrangement joins TRBV7-8 to TRBJ1-2, with 9 bases aligning to TRBD1. This clonotype was sampled from a woman in her forties or fifties with acute or convalescent COVID-19. The specimen was peripheral blood. Here the CDR3 reads CASSSTGGVEHGYTF. The CDR3 DNA is TGTGCCAGCAGTTCCACAGGGGGCGTGGAGCATGGCTACACCTTC. Together with reference TRBV7-8 and TRBJ1-2, the CDR3 gives the full variable domain: GAGVSQSPRYKVAKRGQDVALRCDPISGHVSLFWYQQALGQGPEFLTYFQNEAQLDKSGLPSDRFFAERPEGSVSTLKIQRTQQEDSAVYLCASSSTGGVEHGYTFGSGTRLTVV.